A selection of T cell receptor beta chains follows, all from one sample in a study of control samples from healthy donors and cancer patients. Sequenced by immunoSEQ multiplex PCR; TCRdb stores in-frame clones only, minus some. Of around 170,000 clones listed, 70% to 90% are singletons. Source material: blood. These receptors all come from a woman aged 30 to 39 in good health. CDR3s include the opening cysteine and the closing phenylalanine or tryptophan. The order of the fields is D gene, clone size, V gene, J gene, CDR3 protein, CDR3 DNA. A D gene is named only where the DNA matches it firmly. Some rows mark clone size as missing; the rest say once, few, many or name a class of expanded clone.

D: -
size: -
V: TRBV27
J: TRBJ1-4
CDR3: CASSGAATNEKLFF
DNA: TGTGCCAGCAGTGGGGCAGCAACTAATGAAAAACTGTTTTTT

D: -
size: -
V: TRBV5-6
J: TRBJ2-5
CDR3: CASSGGGEETQYF
DNA: TGTGCCAGCAGCGGAGGGGGAGAGGAGACCCAGTACTTC

D: TRBD2
size: -
V: TRBV5-1
J: TRBJ2-5
CDR3: CASSLFRGGPQETQYF
DNA: TGCGCCAGCAGCTTGTTTCGGGGGGGCCCCCAAGAGACCCAGTACTTC

D: -
size: medium-sized
V: TRBV6-1
J: TRBJ1-5
CDR3: CASSESQERGQPQHF
DNA: TGTGCCAGCAGTGAAAGTCAGGAAAGGGGTCAGCCCCAGCATTTT

D: -
size: -
V: TRBV18
J: TRBJ1-1
CDR3: CASSPRQGPNTEAFF
DNA: TGTGCCAGCTCACCACGTCAGGGGCCGAACACTGAAGCTTTCTTT

D: -
size: -
V: TRBV11-2
J: TRBJ2-2
CDR3: CASSIRRDRRELFF
DNA: TGTGCCAGCAGCATACGCCGGGACCGGAGGGAGCTGTTTTTT

D: -
size: -
V: TRBV18
J: TRBJ2-5
CDR3: CASSPSRETQYF
DNA: TGTGCCAGCTCCCCATCAAGGGAGACCCAGTACTTC

D: -
size: few
V: TRBV4-1
J: TRBJ2-1
CDR3: CASSYLLVTQNEQFF
DNA: TGCGCCAGCAGCTACCTTCTAGTGACCCAAAATGAGCAGTTCTTC

D: TRBD1
size: -
V: TRBV10-3
J: TRBJ1-5
CDR3: CAIRGQGPNQPQHF
DNA: TGTGCCATCAGGGGACAGGGGCCGAATCAGCCCCAGCATTTT

D: -
size: -
V: TRBV3-1/TRBV3-2
J: TRBJ1-1
CDR3: CASRGGTEAFF
DNA: TGTGCCAGCAGGGGCGGCACTGAAGCTTTCTTT

D: TRBD2
size: -
V: TRBV7-9
J: TRBJ2-3
CDR3: CASSLATSGVRTDTQYF
DNA: TGTGCCAGCAGCCTTGCCACTAGCGGGGTACGCACAGATACGCAGTATTTT